What follows are 26 T cell receptor beta chains derived from one specimen sequenced in a study of T cell responses to AZD1222 COVID-19 vaccine. Here immunoSEQ multiplex PCR was the method, and the copy in TCRdb shows in-frame clones only, minus some. Of over 100,000 clones listed, about 88% were seen once; the top ten hold 17%. The sequences come from peripheral blood, collected on day 0 of AZD1222 vaccination. Every receptor here comes from an adult in good health.

CDR3 nucleotides: TGTGCCACCAGCAGAGACTACAGCCCCCGGACCAGCTATGGCTACACCTTC. This gives the protein CATSRDYSPRTSYGYTF. The gene calls are TRBV15 and TRBJ1-2, with D uncertain. This CDR3 is built from 17 residues. CDR1 and CDR2 from the germline V gene are LNHNV and YYDKDF (reference sequence). The V end lost 0 bases, the J end lost 4 bases, and 18 bases lay between the germline ends.

This chain connects TRBV6-2 or TRBV6-3 to TRBJ1-2, with a possible D match to TRBD1 (5 bases). Germline CDR1 and CDR2: MNHEY and SVGEGT. This CDR3 is 16 amino acids long. Between the trimmed V and J ends, which lost 0 bases and 6 bases, there was a span of 17 bases. The CDR3 bases are TGTGCCAGCAGTTACTCGATGCGGACATGGGGGAATGGCTACACCTTC. Its translation is CASSYSMRTWGNGYTF.

V gene TRBV27 combines with J gene TRBJ1-5; TRBD1 matches 10 bases. The CDR3 length is 17 residues. Losses at the gene ends were 4 bases for V and 2 bases for J; bases not matched to a gene: 8. The V gene's germline CDR1 is MNHEY and CDR2 SMNVEV (reference sequence). The CDR3 reads CASSSRWGTGGNQPQHF. In DNA, the CDR3 is TGTGCCAGCAGTTCGCGGTGGGGGACAGGGGGCAATCAGCCCCAGCATTTT.

V is TRBV7-9 and J is TRBJ1-1; D ambiguous. The germline gives CDR1 SEHNR, CDR2 FQNEAQ (reference sequence). The V gene lost 2 bases and the J gene lost 1 base, with 14 bases spanning the gap. The CDR3 totals 16 residues. The CDR3 spells CASSLNPGGKNTEAFF. The CDR3 coding sequence is TGTGCCAGCAGCTTAAATCCGGGCGGCAAGAACACTGAAGCTTTCTTT. The variable domain in full, with the rest retrieved from reference TRBV7-9 and TRBJ1-1, is DTGVSQNPRHKITKRGQNVTFRCDPISEHNRLYWYRQTLGQGPEFLTYFQNEAQLEKSRLLSDRFSAERPKGSFSTLEIQRTEQGDSAMYLCASSLNPGGKNTEAFFGQGTRLTVV.

This clone was found once. V is TRBV13 and J is TRBJ1-4; D gene unclear. The germline V gene has CDR1 PRHDT and CDR2 FYEKMQ (reference sequence). This CDR3 spans 16 amino acids. With 3 bases removed from V and 0 bases from J, the gap between germline ends came to 11 bases. This CDR3 reads CASSFWSGATNEKLFF. The CDR3 bases are TGTGCCAGCAGCTTTTGGTCCGGTGCAACTAATGAAAAACTGTTTTTT.

V and J are TRBV11-2 and TRBJ1-2; D unresolved. Trimming removed 4 bases at V and 7 bases at J, with 10 bases between. Per germline, CDR1 SGHAT and CDR2 FQNNGV. CDR3 length equals 12 residues. CDR3 residues: CASSSERVGYTF. The CDR3 region has the DNA TGTGCCAGCAGCTCCGAGAGGGTTGGCTACACCTTC.

V usage is TRBV6-5 and J usage is TRBJ1-2; TRBD1 agrees at 8 bases. The germline gives CDR1 MNHEY, CDR2 SVGAGI. J lost 4 bases, V lost 6 bases, and 7 bases had no gene match. The CDR3 runs 14 residues. CDR3 DNA: TGTGCCAGCAGCTCGGACAGGGTCGGCTATGGCTACACCTTC. Amino acids: CASSSDRVGYGYTF.

The J gene is TRBJ1-2, the V gene TRBV27, with 7 bases fitting TRBD1. The J segment lost 5 bases and the V segment lost 0 bases, leaving 6 bases of the junction unmatched. Germline V gene sequence: CDR1 MNHEY, CDR2 SMNVEV (reference sequence). This CDR3 is 15 amino acids long. CDR3 nucleotide sequence: TGTGCCAGCAGTTTATCGGGAATGACAGGGTATGGCTACACCTTC. Translation gives CASSLSGMTGYGYTF.

The gene calls are TRBV15 and TRBJ2-7; no clear D. V lost 1 base and J 3 bases, leaving 7 bases between the germline ends. Germline CDR1 is LNHNV and CDR2 is YYDKDF (reference sequence). CDR3 length: 13 amino acids. The CDR3, as DNA: TGTGCCACCAGCAGAGCCCCAGTCTACGAGCAGTACTTC. Its translation: CATSRAPVYEQYF.

The chain employs TRBV11-2 and TRBJ2-1, with D perhaps matching TRBD1 or TRBD2 (5 bases each). V was shortened by 7 bases and J by 5 bases, with 18 bases between the two germline ends. The CDR3 runs 15 residues. Germline CDR1 reads SGHAT; CDR2 reads FQNNGV. CDR3 loop: CASTAPGREDNEQFF. In nucleotides, the CDR3 is TGTGCCAGCACCGCGCCGGGACGAGAAGACAATGAGCAGTTCTTC.

This clone appeared a single time. The genes are TRBV29-1 and TRBJ1-1; D call uncertain. V was trimmed by 2 bases and J by 0 bases, leaving 10 bases between them. This CDR3 spans 14 amino acids. The V gene's germline CDR1 is SQVTM and CDR2 ANQGSEA. CDR3 loop: CSVERDSMNTEAFF. For the CDR3, the DNA is TGCAGCGTTGAAAGAGATTCCATGAACACTGAAGCTTTCTTT.

This sequence joins TRBV6-5 and TRBJ2-7; a possible D gene is TRBD1 (6 bases). CDR1 is MNHEY, CDR2 SVGAGI, per germline. Trimming stripped 6 bases from V and 5 bases from J, with 11 bases between. The CDR3 runs to 12 residues. CDR3: CASSLAGDEQYV. CDR3 DNA: TGTGCCAGCAGCCTAGCAGGGGACGAGCAGTACGTC.

The CDR3 sequence: CAWSPLGGQPQHF. The CDR3 nucleotides read TGTGCCTGGAGTCCTCTAGGGGGCCAGCCCCAGCATTTT. The chain uses TRBV30 and TRBJ1-5; TRBD1 matches 7 bases. Germline V gene sequence: CDR1 GTSNPN, CDR2 SVGIG (reference sequence). J was trimmed by 7 bases and V by 2 bases; bases with no gene match: 5. CDR3 length equals 13 residues.

The rearrangement links TRBV6-2 or TRBV6-3 to TRBJ2-1, with TRBD1 identical over 8 bases. Losses at the gene ends were 2 bases for V and 0 bases for J; bases not matched to a gene: 6. Germline V gene data show CDR1 as MNHEY and CDR2 as SVGEGT. The CDR3 is 17 amino acids. The DNA of the CDR3 is TGTGCCAGCAGTTACCCGACTGGACAGGGCTCCTACAATGAGCAGTTCTTC. It specifies CASSYPTGQGSYNEQFF.

The rearrangement links TRBV7-3 to TRBJ2-1; D unclear. The germline CDR1 and CDR2 sequences are SGHTA and FQGTGA. The V end was cut by 4 bases, the J end by 0 bases, with 4 bases between. This CDR3 region has 13 residues. CDR3 loop: CASSYSSYNEQFF. CDR3 bases: TGTGCCAGCAGCTATAGCTCCTACAATGAGCAGTTCTTC. The entire variable domain, with the rest obtained from reference TRBV7-3 and TRBJ2-1, is as follows: GAGVSQTPSNKVTEKGKYVELRCDPISGHTALYWYRQSLGQGPEFLIYFQGTGAADDSGLPNDRFFAVRPEGSVSTLKIQRTERGDSAVYLCASSYSSYNEQFFGPGTRLTVL.

The chain carries TRBV11-3 and TRBJ1-2; D is unclear. The CDR3 contains 13 residues. CDR1 is SGHNT and CDR2 is YENEEA in the germline V gene. V lost 0 bases and J 6 bases, leaving 8 bases between the germline ends. This CDR3 reads CASSLDGDHGYTF. The CDR3, as DNA: TGTGCCAGCAGCTTAGATGGAGACCATGGCTACACCTTC.

The V call is TRBV27, the J call TRBJ1-5; weak D call: TRBD1 (6 bases). The CDR3 length is 15 residues. Germline V lookup: CDR1 MNHEY, CDR2 SMNVEV (reference sequence). Trimming shortened V by 2 bases and J by 3 bases, and 11 bases separated the two germline ends. In nucleotides, the CDR3 is TGTGCCAGCAGTTTACGGCAGGGGAACAATCAGCCCCAGCATTTT. Amino acid sequence: CASSLRQGNNQPQHF.

The chain employs TRBV5-1 and TRBJ2-3; D is unresolved. This CDR3 is 14 amino acids long. The germline V and J ends were trimmed by 0 bases and 4 bases, with 9 bases remaining between them. Germline V gene lookup returns CDR1 SGHRS and CDR2 YFSETQ. The DNA of the CDR3 is TGCGCCAGCAGCTTGGCGGGCTTCTCAGATACGCAGTATTTT. Translation: CASSLAGFSDTQYF.

The chain couples TRBV24-1 to TRBJ2-1, with TRBD2 identical over 8 bases. After removal of 9 bases from V and 7 bases from J, the junction contained 10 bases not matched to a gene. The CDR3 has 14 residues. CDR1 and CDR2 (germline): KGHDR, SFDVKD. The CDR3 spells CATPGSGSGNEQFF. CDR3 in DNA: TGTGCCACCCCTGGGAGCGGGAGCGGTAATGAGCAGTTCTTC.

The V and J genes are TRBV5-1 and TRBJ2-7, with TRBD1 as a possible D gene (6 bases). Germline CDR1 reads SGHRS; CDR2 reads YFSETQ. The CDR3 runs to 15 residues. Trimming stripped 4 bases from V and 3 bases from J, with 17 bases between. In DNA form, the CDR3 reads TGCGCCAGCAGCCCACGGAGACAGGTCGACTACGAGCAGTACTTC. It translates to CASSPRRQVDYEQYF.

On this clone itself: A junction end diverges from the germline sequence, so it may reflect a read error. V gene TRBV12-3 or TRBV12-4 combines with J gene TRBJ2-7; 8 bases match TRBD1. CDR3 length: 13 residues. This chain's CDR3 is CASRAARTGTVGF. The CDR3 DNA is TGTGCCAGCAGAGCGGCTAGGACAGGGACTGTAGGTTTC.

V gene TRBV30 combines with J gene TRBJ1-1; the D is unclear. Germline CDR1 GTSNPN, CDR2 SVGIG (reference sequence). Deletions cut 4 bases from V and 0 bases from J, with 3 bases between. This CDR3 has 11 residues. CDR3 DNA sequence: TGTGCCTGGACCCTGAACACTGAAGCTTTCTTT. This codes for CAWTLNTEAFF.

The chain carries TRBV5-6 and TRBJ1-6; 9 bases match TRBD1. Unmatched junction bases numbered 7, after V lost 3 bases and J lost 9 bases. From germline, CDR1 is SGHDT and CDR2 YYEEEE. CDR3 length equals 15 residues. The CDR3 reads CASSSQQGAFSPLHF. CDR3 DNA sequence: TGTGCCAGCAGCTCCCAACAGGGGGCTTTTTCACCCCTCCACTTT.

The genes are TRBV7-2 and TRBJ1-1; D uncertain. The CDR3 consists of 12 residues. The V end was cut by 3 bases, the J end by 3 bases, with 5 bases between. Germline CDR1 reads SGHTA; CDR2 reads FQGNSA. CDR3 in DNA: TGTGCCAGCAGCTTTGGATACACTGAAGCTTTCTTT. Translation: CASSFGYTEAFF.

This sequence joins TRBV6-5 and TRBJ1-5; possible D gene TRBD1, 5 bases. The germline CDR1 and CDR2 sequences are MNHEY and SVGAGI. The CDR3 covers 13 residues. V lost 8 bases, J lost 3 bases, and 11 bases lay in between. This CDR3 reads CASLPDNNQPQHF. The CDR3 coding sequence is TGTGCCAGCCTCCCGGACAACAATCAGCCCCAGCATTTT.

The genes are TRBV3-1 (or the pseudogene TRBV3-2) and TRBJ2-5, with unresolved D. V was pared by 1 base and J by 5 bases, with 14 bases between. The CDR3 is 15 amino acids. Germline CDR1 LGHDT, CDR2 YNNKEL (reference sequence). CDR3 residues: CASSQGVGRSETQYF. The CDR3 DNA reads as TGTGCCAGCAGCCAAGGTGTAGGGCGTTCGGAGACCCAGTACTTC.